This entry features one T cell receptor (beta chain) sequence. Its antigen remains unidentified. No much larger clone exists at a distance of one base, and base qualities are not known. The data are from a study of CD8+CD57+ T cells in acquired aplastic anemia (dated 2018 in TCRdb). Broadly, across the study: A mean of roughly 3.2 ug of DNA, ranging from about 0.19 to 30 ug, was extracted from sorted CD4+ and CD8+ cells. CD8+CD57+ expansion was defined as frequency above the mean frequency observed in healthy subjects.

Findings and caveats that apply to the study as a whole: Although roughly 30 CD8+ CDR3 sequences were shared by patients and controls, these sequences appeared highly expressed in patients and within the immunodominant clones of patients. Patients and healthy controls showed no significant difference in CD8+ Simpson's diversity (P=0.060).

Genomic DNA was used as template for profiling of TCR beta VDJ combinations and CDR3 sequences. An Illumina HiSeq 2000 was used for TCR repertoire sequencing. For the original study's pipeline: TRBV/TRBJ rearrangement plots, CDR3 size and DJ length profiles, and Simpson's diversity index were used to assess repertoires. The most abundant DNA sequence in the deep sequencing data was defined as the immunodominant clone. CDR3 amino acid sequences were screened for sharing across subjects and were compared with published repertoires and the VDJdb database. Using fastp trimming at Q25 and MiXCR clonotype assembly, TCRdb reanalyzed the public sequencing data and kept in-frame beta chains. CDR3 protein duplicates are merged, each entry listing the most common genes and DNA. TCRdb, not the original authors, processed these V and J calls. The sample data list 200,000 to 300,000 distinct CDR3 sequences, and around 82% of these were observed just once. Roughly 42% of the sample belongs to the ten largest clones.

Patients chosen for sequencing had shown expansion of CD8+CD57+ cells by flow cytometry. Every patient had a diagnosis of severe acquired aplastic anemia based on International Study of Aplastic Anemia and Agranulocytosis and Camitta criteria. Patients had received no therapy at the time of blood sampling. In the study, sorted CD4+ and CD8+ blood T cells from patients with severe aplastic anemia and from healthy subjects underwent deep sequencing of TCR repertoires. In the USA, patient enrollment took place under clinicaltrials.gov protocols 00001620, 01623167, 00001397, 00071045, 00081523 and 00961064. Ficoll-Paque density gradient centrifugation was used to isolate peripheral blood mononuclear cells. Before DNA extraction, CD4+ and CD8+ T cells were sorted with FACS or magnetic beads. Sequenced: sorted CD4+, CD8+, or CD8+CD57+ T cells (not recorded which) from PBMCs. This TCR was sampled from a human donor with aplastic anemia.

In nucleotide form, the sequence is TGTGCCAGCAGCGTAGGGTCAGATACGCAGTCTTATGCTTTCTTT. Its protein is CASSVGSDTQSYAFF. The sequence links TRBV9 to TRBJ1-1, with the D segment identity uncertain. Sequences SGDLS (CDR1) and YYNGEE (CDR2) are obtained from the germline V gene. V loses 0 bases of germline sequence and J loses 11 bases, and the interval between the two ends is 20 bases. Counted from cysteine to phenylalanine, this CDR3 has 15 amino acids. The entry retains the CDR3 DNA only, 45 bases that are in frame from base 1. This CDR3, with the reference TRBV9 and TRBJ1-1 proteins standing in past its ends, gives the full variable domain DSGVTQTPKHLITATGQRVTLRCSPRSGDLSVYWYQQSLDQGLQFLIQYYNGEERAKGNILERFSAQQFPDLHSELNLSSLELGDSALYFCASSVGSDTQSYAFFGQGTRLTVV.